These 2 T cell receptor beta chains came from one sample sequenced in a study of cytomegalovirus exposure and HLA in healthy donors. It was with 60 Vbeta and 13 Jbeta primers that the PCR ran. TCRdb's copy holds only in-frame clones and misses some; the assay was immunoSEQ multiplex PCR. The repertoire includes 150,000 to 250,000 clones, roughly 79% of them detected once, and about 2.1% sits in the top ten. The sequenced sample was PBMCs. These receptor sequences come from a man under 40 in good health and CMV-seronegative.

This clone was observed a handful of times. This chain connects TRBV4-1 to TRBJ2-1; D may be TRBD2 (6 bases). Germline V gene sequence: CDR1 MGHRA, CDR2 YSYEKL. CDR3 size: 17 residues. Deletions cut 3 bases from V and 0 bases from J, with 15 bases between. The CDR3 region has the DNA TGCGCCAGCAGCCACCCGGGGGACGGGGTCTCCTACAATGAGCAGTTCTTC. This gives the protein CASSHPGDGVSYNEQFF.

The chain combines TRBV29-1 with TRBJ1-4; possibly TRBD1 for D (6 bases). CDR3 length equals 13 residues. CDR1 is SQVTM and CDR2 is ANQGSEA in the germline V gene. The ends were cut back, 7 bases at V and 5 bases at J, with 14 bases in the middle. The CDR3 protein is CSAMGGTNEKLFF. The CDR3 DNA reads TGCAGCGCCATGGGGGGGACAAATGAAAAACTGTTTTTT.